This passage covers 10 T cell receptor beta chains from one sample sequenced in a study of T cell changes during pregnancy in multiple sclerosis. Some clones are missing from TCRdb's copy, which holds only in-frame ones; the method was immunoSEQ multiplex PCR. The sample contains tens of thousands of clones, approximately 90% of which appear only once. Specimen: peripheral blood, collected in the first trimester of pregnancy. Receptors originate from a female donor in good health, enrolled as a control in a pregnancy study.

The sample holds a few counts of this clone. V and J are TRBV5-1 and TRBJ2-1; perhaps TRBD1 as D (6 bases). Germline CDR1 reads SGHRS; CDR2 reads YFSETQ. V dropped 0 bases and J dropped 4 bases, with 11 bases sitting between them. CDR3 length: 15 amino acids. CDR3 residues: CASSLDGQRYNEQFF. CDR3 in DNA: TGCGCCAGCAGCTTGGATGGACAGCGGTACAATGAGCAGTTCTTC.

The V and J genes are TRBV15 and TRBJ2-5; 9 bases are a match to TRBD1. Germline V gene data show CDR1 as LNHNV and CDR2 as YYDKDF (reference sequence). V was clipped by 3 bases and J by 4 bases; unmatched bases: 6. CDR3 length: 15 amino acids. DNA of the CDR3: TGTGCCACCAGCAGGACAGGGGGTAGGGGAGAGACCCAGTACTTC. Translated, it gives CATSRTGGRGETQYF.

This chain uses TRBV6-5 with TRBJ1-1, with no clear D. V lost 0 bases and J lost 0, with 8 bases in between. Germline V lookup: CDR1 MNHEY, CDR2 SVGAGI. The CDR3 totals 15 residues. The CDR3 nucleotides read TGTGCCAGCAGTTACTCGACACAGTTGAACACTGAAGCTTTCTTT. This translates into CASSYSTQLNTEAFF.

The genes are TRBV5-4 and TRBJ2-7; D gene uncertain. The CDR3 contains 13 residues. From germline, CDR1 is SGHNT and CDR2 YYREEE (reference sequence). Between the trimmed V and J ends, which lost 0 bases and 2 bases, there was a span of 6 bases. CDR3 protein: CASSLDSAYEQYF. CDR3 in DNA: TGTGCCAGCAGCTTGGATTCGGCCTACGAGCAGTACTTC.

The V call is TRBV4-2, the J call TRBJ2-7, with 11 bases aligning to TRBD1. CDR1 is LGHNA and CDR2 is YNFKEQ in the germline V gene. There are 15 residues in the CDR3. V was pared by 2 bases and J by 2 bases, with 2 bases of the junction left unmatched. DNA of the CDR3: TGTGCCAGCAGCCAACCGGGACAGGGGGCCTACGAGCAGTACTTC. It codes for CASSQPGQGAYEQYF.

A single count supports this clone. The rearrangement links TRBV18 to TRBJ2-2; 9 bases map to TRBD2. Losses at the gene ends were 5 bases for V and 2 bases for J; bases not matched to a gene: 3. The CDR3 covers 15 residues. The germline CDR1 and CDR2 sequences are KGHSH and LQKENI. CDR3 region: CASSRLADNTGELFF. CDR3 sequence (DNA): TGTGCCAGCTCAAGACTAGCGGACAACACCGGGGAGCTGTTTTTT. Combining the CDR3 with reference TRBV18 and TRBJ2-2 gives the whole variable domain NAGVMQNPRHLVRRRGQEARLRCSPMKGHSHVYWYRQLPEEGLKFMVYLQKENIIDESGMPKERFSAEFPKEGPSILRIQQVVRGDSAAYFCASSRLADNTGELFFGEGSRLTVL.

The V call is TRBV5-6, the J call TRBJ2-1; possibly TRBD1 for D (6 bases). The CDR3 runs to 14 residues. V gave up 2 bases and J gave up 6 bases, with 12 bases separating them. Per germline, CDR1 SGHDT and CDR2 YYEEEE. Here the CDR3 reads CASSFRGYGNEQFF. The CDR3 DNA is TGTGCCAGCAGCTTTAGGGGGTACGGCAATGAGCAGTTCTTC.

This clone came up once. The chain couples TRBV10-3 to TRBJ2-7, with 7 bases that match TRBD1. V shed 2 bases and J 5 bases; nucleotides not matched to a gene: 6. Germline CDR1 reads ENHRY; CDR2 reads SYGVKD. CDR3 size: 14 residues. The CDR3, as DNA: TGTGCCATCAGTGAGGACAGGGACCGCAACGAGCAGTACTTC. Protein product: CAISEDRDRNEQYF.

The chain employs TRBV7-2 and TRBJ1-2; D call uncertain. Per the germline V gene, CDR1 is SGHTA and CDR2 is FQGNSA. The CDR3 contains 16 residues. V lost 5 bases to trimming and J lost 0 bases, with 16 bases between them. The CDR3 DNA reads TGTGCCAGCAGCCCCGTGGGTGGACTCACTAACTATGGCTACACCTTC. This translates into CASSPVGGLTNYGYTF.

CDR3 sequence reads: CASSAGREHQPQHF. The CDR3, as DNA: TGTGCCAGCAGCGCAGGGAGGGAACATCAGCCCCAGCATTTT. This chain connects TRBV28 to TRBJ1-5; a possible D gene is TRBD1 (5 bases). Germline V gene data show CDR1 as MDHEN and CDR2 as SYDVKM. Trimming left V 6 bases short and J 5 bases short, with 14 bases between. This CDR3 is 14 amino acids long.